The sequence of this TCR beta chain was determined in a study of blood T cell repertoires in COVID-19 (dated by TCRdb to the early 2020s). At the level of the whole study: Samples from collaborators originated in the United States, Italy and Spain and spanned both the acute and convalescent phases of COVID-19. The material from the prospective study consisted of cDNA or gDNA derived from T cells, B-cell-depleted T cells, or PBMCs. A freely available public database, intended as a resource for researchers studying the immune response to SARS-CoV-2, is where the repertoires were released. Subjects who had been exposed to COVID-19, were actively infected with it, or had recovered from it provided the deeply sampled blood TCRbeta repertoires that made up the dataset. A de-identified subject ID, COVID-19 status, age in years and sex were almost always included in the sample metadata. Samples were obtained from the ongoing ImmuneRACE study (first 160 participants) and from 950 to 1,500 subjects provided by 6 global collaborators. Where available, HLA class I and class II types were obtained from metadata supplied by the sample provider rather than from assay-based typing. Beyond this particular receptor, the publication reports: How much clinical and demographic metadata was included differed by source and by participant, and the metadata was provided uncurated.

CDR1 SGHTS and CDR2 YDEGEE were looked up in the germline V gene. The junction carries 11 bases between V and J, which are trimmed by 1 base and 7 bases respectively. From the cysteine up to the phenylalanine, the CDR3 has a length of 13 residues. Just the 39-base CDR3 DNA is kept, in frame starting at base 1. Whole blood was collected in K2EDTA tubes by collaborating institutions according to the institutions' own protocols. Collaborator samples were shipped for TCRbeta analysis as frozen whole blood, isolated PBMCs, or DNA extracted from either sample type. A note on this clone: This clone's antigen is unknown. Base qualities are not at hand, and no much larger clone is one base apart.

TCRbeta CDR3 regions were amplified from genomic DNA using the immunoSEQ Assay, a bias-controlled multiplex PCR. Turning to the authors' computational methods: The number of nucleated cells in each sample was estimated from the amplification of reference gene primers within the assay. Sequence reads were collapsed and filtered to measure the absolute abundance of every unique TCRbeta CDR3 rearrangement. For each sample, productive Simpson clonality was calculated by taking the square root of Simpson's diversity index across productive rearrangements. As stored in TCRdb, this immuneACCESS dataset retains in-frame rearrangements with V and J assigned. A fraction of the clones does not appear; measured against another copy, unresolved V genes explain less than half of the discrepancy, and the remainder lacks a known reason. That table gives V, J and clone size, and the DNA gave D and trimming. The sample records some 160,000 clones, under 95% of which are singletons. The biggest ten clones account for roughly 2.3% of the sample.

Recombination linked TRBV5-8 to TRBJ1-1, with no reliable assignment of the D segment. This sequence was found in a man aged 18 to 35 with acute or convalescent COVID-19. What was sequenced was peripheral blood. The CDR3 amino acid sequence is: CASSLPIHNEAFF. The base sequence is TGTGCCAGCAGCTTGCCAATACACAATGAAGCTTTCTTT.